These 5 T cell receptor beta chains were all obtained from the same sample, sequenced in a study of regulatory T cells in long-lasting Graves disease. Time point in this sample: newly diagnosed GD, antithyroid drugs for less than 3 months. TCR sequences were obtained from RNA taken from PBMCs. Both iRepertoire HTBI primers and Arm-PCR of CDR3 regions were used to build the TCR beta libraries. TCRdb passed the multiplex PCR reads through MiXCR, listing each CDR3 protein once. This sample has 580,000 or so distinct CDR3 sequences, with roughly 15% found just once. The data were also submitted as part of a second study, on T cells in Graves' hyperthyroidism and ophthalmopathy.

Sequencing used peripheral blood mononuclear cells (PBMCs), obtained at new diagnosis, from a patient treated with antithyroid drugs. The receptors derive from a man between 18 and 29 years old with Graves disease.

This clonotype was counted many times. V is TRBV18 and J is TRBJ1-4, with D uncertain. Looked up from germline, CDR1 is KGHSH and CDR2 is LQKENI. CDR3 length equals 11 residues. V dropped 4 bases and J dropped 4 bases, with 1 base sitting between them. CDR3 in amino acids: CASSRNEKLFF. The CDR3 nucleotides are TGTGCCAGCTCACGTAATGAAAAACTGTTTTTT.

Many counts were recorded for this clonotype. V is TRBV2 and J is TRBJ2-1; TRBD1 matches at 9 bases. The CDR3 runs to 14 residues. Germline V gives CDR1 SNHLY, CDR2 FYNNEI. Trimming at V came to 7 bases and at J to 6 bases, leaving 7 bases not matched to a gene. CDR3 amino acids: CASKGDRVFNEQFF. The CDR3 DNA is TGTGCCAGCAAAGGGGACAGGGTGTTCAATGAGCAGTTCTTC.

The V and J genes are TRBV2 and TRBJ2-4; 12 bases match TRBD2. V lost 0 bases and J lost 1; bases outside the gene matches: 1. CDR1 is SNHLY and CDR2 is FYNNEI in the germline V gene. This CDR3 comprises 17 residues. Written as DNA, the CDR3 is TGTGCCAGCAGTGAAGCCCTAGCGGGAGGGGCCAAAAACATTCAGTACTTC. This gives the protein CASSEALAGGAKNIQYF.

This clonotype has only a few counts. CDR3 amino acids: CASSSHLRYEQYF. CDR3 DNA sequence: TGTGCCAGCAGCTCGCATCTCCGCTACGAGCAGTACTTC. The J gene is TRBJ2-7, the V gene TRBV13; D gene unclear. The CDR3 is made up of 13 amino acids. V lost 4 bases to trimming and J lost 3 bases, with 10 bases between them. The germline V gene has CDR1 PRHDT and CDR2 FYEKMQ (reference sequence).

V usage is TRBV18 and J usage is TRBJ2-1; 11 nucleotides match TRBD2. CDR1 and CDR2 from the germline V gene are KGHSH and LQKENI. The V segment lost 1 base and the J segment 2 bases; nucleotides outside the gene matches: 10. CDR3 length equals 19 residues. The chain's CDR3 is CASSPRMTSGTDTYNEQFF. The CDR3 DNA reads TGTGCCAGCTCACCACGGATGACTAGCGGGACCGACACCTACAATGAGCAGTTCTTC.